What follows is one T cell receptor beta chain and its context. V lost 1 base and J lost 4, with 10 bases in between. Germline-derived CDR1 and CDR2 are MGHRA and YSYEKL. This CDR3 contains 14 residues. Profiled with immunoSEQ multiplex PCR; TCRdb holds only in-frame clones, not every one. The sample includes under 300,000 clones, around nine tenths of them seen just once. These data originate in a study of blood T cell repertoires in COVID-19. The sequenced sample was peripheral blood. The chain has TRBV4-1 and TRBJ2-5, with D uncertain. The source is a woman aged 40-49 years who had recovered from COVID-19. The CDR3 bases are TGCGCCAGCAGCCAAGTGGTAGTTGGAGAGACCCAGTACTTC. It yields the protein CASSQVVVGETQYF.